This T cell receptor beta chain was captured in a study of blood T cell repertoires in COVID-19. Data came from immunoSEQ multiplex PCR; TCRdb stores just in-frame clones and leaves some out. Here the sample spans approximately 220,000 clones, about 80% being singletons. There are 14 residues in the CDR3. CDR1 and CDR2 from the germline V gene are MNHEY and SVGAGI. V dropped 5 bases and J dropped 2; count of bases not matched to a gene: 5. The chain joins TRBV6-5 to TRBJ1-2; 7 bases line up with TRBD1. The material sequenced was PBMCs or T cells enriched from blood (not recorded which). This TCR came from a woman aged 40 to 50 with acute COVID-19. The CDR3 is CASSPRQGNYGYTF. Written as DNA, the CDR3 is TGTGCCAGCAGTCCCCGACAGGGCAACTATGGCTACACCTTC.